Detailed here is one TCR beta chain. The target antigen is unknown. This record comes from a study of response to subunit inactivated influenza vaccine. Via MiXCR, TCRdb re-called the RT-PCR reads, giving one row per CDR3 protein. This table has more than 200,000 distinct CDR3 sequences, 12% appearing once. Regarding the study as a whole: Every seasonal influenza vaccination brings in few new T cells, the authors suggested.

The source of this sequence is a man aged 45 to 65 who received an inactivated influenza vaccine. This material consisted of non-naive T cells sorted from PBMCs, taken less than 15 days before vaccination.

CDR3 coding DNA: TGTGCCAGCAGCTTGTCGGGCCCGGGCTCCTACAATGAGCAGTTCTTC. Residues: CASSLSGPGSYNEQFF. V gene TRBV13 combines with J gene TRBJ2-1; D call uncertain. The germline CDR1 and CDR2 sequences are PRHDT and FYEKMQ (reference sequence). The V end lost 3 bases, the J end lost 0 bases, and 12 bases lay between the germline ends. CDR3 size: 16 residues.